These T cell receptor beta chains were read from a single sample in a study of metastatic and nonmetastatic thyroid tumors. TCRdb used MiXCR to call clones anew from the PCR reads. Of around 52,000 clones in the sample, just under 30% were seen once. Sequences were obtained from blood. These receptors were obtained from a female donor with papillary thyroid cancer or a benign thyroid nodule (not recorded which). Some clones in this sample may be carry-over from other donors' samples. The CDR3 runs from the conserved cysteine through the conserved F or W. The D gene is left open where the match is weak. Size is stated for part of the rows, as once, few or many counts, or as a class when the clone is expanded.

abundance	v_gene	d_gene	j_gene	CDR3aa	CDR3nt
-	TRBV5-1	TRBD2	TRBJ2-7	CASSPGGAGEQYF	TGCGCCAGCAGCCCGGGGGGGGCCGGGGAGCAGTACTTC
many	TRBV6-5	TRBD2	TRBJ2-1	CASSTRLAPDVNYNEQFF	TGTGCCAGCAGCACGAGACTAGCGCCGGACGTAAATTACAATGAGCAGTTCTTC
-	TRBV20-1	TRBD1	TRBJ1-2	CSAQGGSANYGYTF	TGCAGTGCCCAGGGGGGGTCCGCGAACTATGGCTACACCTTC
-	TRBV12-3/TRBV12-4	TRBD1	TRBJ1-5	CASSGQGGWNQPQHF	TGTGCCAGCAGTGGTCAGGGGGGTTGGAATCAGCCCCAGCATTTT
few	TRBV12-3/TRBV12-4	TRBD1	TRBJ1-2	CASRWTGLYGYTF	TGTGCCAGCAGGTGGACAGGTCTCTATGGCTACACCTTC
-	TRBV20-1	TRBD2	TRBJ2-1	CSAPSGDREEQFF	TGCAGTGCCCCTAGCGGGGACAGAGAAGAGCAGTTCTTC
medium-sized	TRBV19	-	TRBJ1-2	CASSRTGGGYGYTF	TGTGCCAGTAGTAGAACCGGGGGCGGCTATGGCTACACCTTC
few	TRBV12-3/TRBV12-4	-	TRBJ2-3	CASSYHGITDTQYF	TGTGCCAGCAGTTACCACGGGATCACAGATACGCAGTATTTT
-	TRBV20-1	TRBD2	TRBJ2-1	CSARASGSREQFF	TGCAGTGCTAGAGCGAGCGGGAGTCGGGAGCAGTTCTTC
-	TRBV5-1	-	TRBJ2-2	CASSVEAQNTGELFF	TGCGCCAGCAGCGTGGAGGCGCAGAACACCGGGGAGCTGTTTTTT
-	TRBV6-2/TRBV6-3	-	TRBJ2-6	CASASGANVLTF	TGTGCCAGTGCCTCTGGGGCCAACGTCCTGACTTTC
few	TRBV6-1	-	TRBJ1-2	CASQAYGYTF	TGTGCCAGTCAAGCCTATGGCTACACCTTC
-	TRBV6-4	-	TRBJ2-3	CASSEGDTQYF	TGTGCCAGCAGTGAGGGAGATACGCAGTATTTT
-	TRBV2	TRBD2	TRBJ2-3	CASSGLVATDTQYF	TGTGCCAGCAGCGGACTAGTGGCCACAGATACGCAGTATTTT
few	TRBV28	TRBD2	TRBJ2-3	CASRGGVQVNTDTQYF	TGTGCCAGCAGGGGAGGGGTGCAGGTTAACACAGATACGCAGTATTTT
-	TRBV28	-	TRBJ2-6	CASSLGGLSGANVLTF	TGTGCCAGCAGTTTGGGGGGACTCTCTGGGGCCAACGTCCTGACTTTC
-	TRBV19	-	TRBJ1-5	CASSRKPRTLSNQPQHF	TGTGCCAGTAGCCGGAAACCCCGAACCCTTAGCAATCAGCCCCAGCATTTT
-	TRBV3-1	-	TRBJ1-4	CASSQFSGVEEKLFF	TGTGCCAGCAGCCAATTTTCAGGGGTGGAGGAAAAACTGTTTTTT
-	TRBV10-2	TRBD2	TRBJ2-7	CASLLAGGPRYEQYF	TGCGCCAGCCTTCTAGCGGGAGGGCCTCGGTACGAGCAGTACTTC
-	TRBV3-1	-	TRBJ1-2	CASSQEKEVNGYTF	TGTGCCAGCAGCCAAGAGAAAGAAGTAAATGGCTACACCTTC
-	TRBV12-3/TRBV12-4	-	TRBJ1-1	CASSLGDGHTEAFF	TGTGCCAGCAGTTTAGGGGATGGGCACACTGAAGCTTTCTTT
few	TRBV24-1	-	TRBJ1-5	CATPSGNQPQHF	TGTGCCACCCCGTCGGGGAACCAGCCCCAGCATTTT
-	TRBV11-1	TRBD2	TRBJ2-1	CASRTGLADNEQFF	TGTGCCAGCAGAACGGGACTAGCCGACAATGAGCAGTTCTTC
many	TRBV11-3	-	TRBJ2-3	CASSFSGPSTDTQYF	TGTGCCAGCAGCTTTTCAGGGCCTAGCACAGATACGCAGTATTTT
-	TRBV6-8	-	TRBJ2-7	CAVKRGNEAYEQYF	TGTGCTGTGAAAAGGGGGAATGAAGCCTACGAGCAGTACTTC
-	TRBV6-5	-	TRBJ1-2	CASSYSWAGYTF	TGTGCCAGCAGTTACTCATGGGCTGGCTACACCTTC
-	TRBV7-7	TRBD2	TRBJ2-1	CASSFPVWASGLNEQFF	TGTGCTAGCAGCTTCCCTGTATGGGCTAGCGGCCTCAATGAGCAGTTCTTC
many	TRBV29-1	TRBD1	TRBJ1-2	CSVRQGVYGYTF	TGCAGCGTTCGACAGGGCGTTTATGGCTACACCTTC
-	TRBV20-1	-	TRBJ2-7	CSAVRDGAYEQYF	TGCAGTGCGGTCCGGGACGGAGCTTACGAGCAGTACTTC
many	TRBV4-1	TRBD1	TRBJ1-5	CASSQDEGTGRRQPQHF	TGCGCCAGCAGCCAAGATGAGGGGACAGGGAGGCGGCAGCCCCAGCATTTT
few	TRBV27	TRBD1	TRBJ1-6	CASSPGQVLNSPLHF	TGTGCCAGCAGCCCGGGACAGGTCCTTAATTCACCCCTCCACTTT